This T cell receptor (beta chain) derives from a study of cytomegalovirus exposure and HLA in healthy donors. J lost 7 bases, V lost 4 bases, and 2 bases had no gene match. The CDR3 sequence is 12 residues long. Germline lookup yields CDR1 ENHRY and CDR2 SYGVKD. It was with 60 Vbeta and 13 Jbeta primers that the PCR ran. Produced via immunoSEQ multiplex PCR; TCRdb's table is partial and in-frame only. This sample carries about 130,000 clones, 70% to 80% of them seen once, and the ten largest clones take 4%. Each donor was nominally healthy when sampled (though unrecorded immune exposures were likely).

Sequencing used PBMCs. V gene TRBV10-3 combines with J gene TRBJ1-1; TRBD1 matches 8 bases. The receptor was derived from a man aged 40-49 years in good health and CMV-seropositive. The CDR3 sequence is CAISGTGFEAFF. DNA for the CDR3: TGTGCCATCAGTGGGACAGGGTTTGAAGCTTTCTTT.